This T cell receptor (beta chain) was identified in a study of cytomegalovirus exposure and HLA in healthy donors. The study ran its PCR with 60 Vbeta and 13 Jbeta primers. Original analysis: The count from a later analysis was 60 million to 85 million unique TCR beta chains, around 10 million of them shared. Clones were read by immunoSEQ multiplex PCR, and TCRdb kept only the in-frame ones, dropping some. Clonal size and the V and J genes are those of that table, whereas D and trimming came from the DNA. The sample has approximately 90,000 clones; about 80% are singletons. Study outcomes and limitations: It was taken for granted in presence/absence analyses that sequencing depth across donors was roughly uniform. Using a false discovery rate of 0.05, a later analysis showed that approximately 17,000 TCR beta sequences were associated with HLA alleles.

On this clone itself: The antigen remains undetermined.

CDR3 length equals 15 residues. The V and J ends lost 5 bases and 3 bases respectively, with 17 bases between them. Looked up from germline, CDR1 is PRHDT and CDR2 is FYEKMQ (reference sequence). While unrecorded immune exposures were likely, the donors were nominally healthy when sampled. The gene calls are TRBV13 and TRBJ2-7, with D possibly being TRBD2 (5 bases). The sequencing sample was made of PBMCs. The sequence derives from a male donor in good health and CMV-seronegative. The DNA for the CDR3 is TGTGCCAGCAGCCCAAAATGGCGAGGGAACTACGAGCAGTACTTC. Protein: CASSPKWRGNYEQYF. Full variable domain (missing parts from reference TRBV13 and TRBJ2-7): AAGVIQSPRHLIKEKRETATLKCYPIPRHDTVYWYQQGPGQDPQFLISFYEKMQSDKGSIPDRFSAQQFSDYHSELNMSSLELGDSALYFCASSPKWRGNYEQYFGPGTRLTVT.